This T cell receptor beta chain came from a study of response to subunit inactivated influenza vaccine. Overall study results and limits: After each seasonal influenza vaccination, few new T cells are recruited, the authors suggested.

With regard to this clonotype: Its antigen remains unidentified.

TCRdb used MiXCR to reprocess the RT-PCR reads, holding one entry per CDR3 protein. The repertoire holds under 500,000 distinct CDR3 sequences, with approximately 11% as singletons. Specimen: PBMCs from blood, collected about 40 days after vaccination. The source is a man in his forties or fifties who received an inactivated influenza vaccine.

CDR3 bases: TGCAGTGCTAGGACTTCCGGGACGACTAGCAATCAGCCCCAGCATTTT. Protein: CSARTSGTTSNQPQHF. The chain combines TRBV20-1 with TRBJ1-5; possibly TRBD1 for D (5 bases). The CDR3 is 16 amino acids. Germline V lookup: CDR1 DFQATT, CDR2 SNEGSKA (reference sequence). V was clipped by 3 bases and J by 0 bases, with 15 bases between them.